Each of the 25 T cell receptor beta chains below was sequenced from the same sample in a study of blood T cell repertoires in COVID-19. The repertoire was sequenced with immunoSEQ multiplex PCR; TCRdb's copy has only in-frame clones and lacks some. The table has around 150,000 clones, 70% to 85% seen once; the top ten hold around a fifth. The sequenced material came from peripheral blood. These receptors came from a woman aged 80 or over with acute or convalescent COVID-19.

In the case of this clone: A junction boundary mismatches the germline segment, possibly from a read error. V is TRBV30 and J is TRBJ2-7; 7 bases are shared with TRBD1. The V gene's germline CDR1 is GTSNPN and CDR2 SVGIG (reference sequence). This CDR3 region has 13 residues. The CDR3: CAWSVLTGIILNF. In DNA, the CDR3 is TGTGCCTGGAGTGTACTGACAGGGATTATTTTGAACTTC.

The genes are TRBV29-1 and TRBJ2-2; D is unresolved. The CDR3 spans 13 residues. V shed 0 bases and J shed 7 bases, with 9 bases lying between them. CDR1 is SQVTM and CDR2 is ANQGSEA in the germline V gene. CDR3 sequence (DNA): TGCAGCGTTGAAGAGATCGGAGACGGGGAGCTGTTTTTT. Protein product: CSVEEIGDGELFF.

The chain couples TRBV5-8 to TRBJ2-7; 15 positions agree with TRBD2. Germline CDR1 SGHTS, CDR2 YDEGEE. V lost 3 bases to trimming and J lost 5 bases; unmatched junction nucleotides: 12. The CDR3 loop spans 18 amino acids. The CDR3 protein is CASSSRTSGREESDEQYF. The CDR3 nucleotides are TGTGCCAGCAGCTCACGGACTAGCGGGAGGGAAGAATCCGACGAGCAGTACTTC.

The chain combines TRBV28 with TRBJ2-1; the match to TRBD2 covers 7 bases. The CDR3 loop spans 15 amino acids. The V segment lost 3 bases and the J segment 7 bases; nucleotides outside the gene matches: 9. The germline CDR1 and CDR2 sequences are MDHEN and SYDVKM. The CDR3 sequence is CASSFPSSGRNEQFF. The CDR3 DNA sequence: TGTGCCAGCAGTTTCCCATCTAGCGGCAGGAATGAGCAGTTCTTC.

The J gene is TRBJ1-6, the V gene TRBV4-3, with D unclear. V was pared by 5 bases and J by 6 bases, with 14 bases between. Germline V gene data show CDR1 as LGHNA and CDR2 as YSLEER. This CDR3 is 15 amino acids long. In DNA form, the CDR3 reads TGCGCCAGCAGCTCTACCGCTATAAGTAATTCACCCCTCCACTTT. Its protein product is CASSSTAISNSPLHF.

The chain has TRBV6-5 and TRBJ1-5, with a weak D call TRBD1 (6 bases). V was shortened by 5 bases and J by 5 bases, with 16 bases between the two germline ends. CDR1 and CDR2 from the germline V gene are MNHEY and SVGAGI. The CDR3 totals 15 residues. CDR3 nucleotides: TGTGCCAGCAGTAAAAGCCTTGGACAGTATCAGCCCCAGCATTTT. Translating gives CASSKSLGQYQPQHF.

The CDR3 is CASSPTGQGDQETQYF. As DNA, the CDR3 is TGTGCCAGCAGCCCCACCGGACAGGGGGACCAAGAGACCCAGTACTTC. The chain recombines TRBV5-4 with TRBJ2-5, with 10 bases identical to TRBD1. With V trimmed by 4 bases and J by 0 bases, 6 bases remained unmatched. Germline lookup yields CDR1 SGHNT and CDR2 YYREEE (reference sequence). The CDR3 runs to 16 residues.

The chain is built from TRBV15 and TRBJ2-5, with 7 bases that match TRBD2. The germline V gene has CDR1 LNHNV and CDR2 YYDKDF (reference sequence). CDR3 size: 15 residues. Unmatched junction bases numbered 6, after V lost 0 bases and J lost 5 bases. CDR3 residues: CATSREGAGAETQYF. The CDR3 nucleotides read TGTGCCACCAGCAGAGAAGGGGCGGGAGCGGAGACCCAGTACTTC. Together with reference TRBV15 and TRBJ2-5, the CDR3 gives the full variable domain: DAMVIQNPRYQVTQFGKPVTLSCSQTLNHNVMYWYQQKSSQAPKLLFHYYDKDFNNEADTPDNFQSRRPNTSFCFLDIRSPGLGDTAMYLCATSREGAGAETQYFGPGTRLLVL.

The chain uses TRBV28 and TRBJ2-7, with D possibly matching TRBD2 (5 bases). This CDR3 spans 14 amino acids. The V end lost 5 bases, the J end lost 1 base, and 12 bases lay between the germline ends. Germline CDR1 is MDHEN and CDR2 is SYDVKM. CDR3 sequence: CASSILPGSYEQYF. The CDR3 DNA is TGTGCCAGCAGTATCCTGCCGGGATCCTACGAGCAGTACTTC.

The chain uses TRBV5-3 and TRBJ1-2, with 7 bases fitting TRBD1. TRBV5-3 is an ORF; its function is uncertain. The CDR3 spans 15 residues. J lost 3 bases, V lost 1 base, and 6 bases had no gene match. For the CDR3, the DNA is TGTGCCAGAAGCTTGAACCCTACAGGGGACTATGGCTACACCTTC. Its protein product is CARSLNPTGDYGYTF.

This chain joins TRBV6-2 or TRBV6-3 and TRBJ1-5; TRBD1 agrees at 7 bases. Trimming cost V 6 bases and J 3 bases; bases outside gene matches: 11. CDR1 MNHEY and CDR2 SVGEGT come from the germline V gene. CDR3 length: 16 residues. CDR3 coding DNA: TGTGCCAGCAGCCAAGACAGGGCAAGGGCCAATCAGCCCCAGCATTTT. It is translated as CASSQDRARANQPQHF.

The chain is built from TRBV2 and TRBJ1-5; 8 nucleotides match TRBD1. Germline V gene lookup returns CDR1 SNHLY and CDR2 FYNNEI. CDR3 length equals 16 residues. Trimming cost V 6 bases and J 6 bases; bases outside gene matches: 13. The CDR3 sequence is CASRIYRGQGVQPQHF. The CDR3 bases are TGTGCCAGCAGAATCTATCGTGGACAGGGCGTTCAGCCCCAGCATTTT.

The chain carries TRBV11-2 and TRBJ2-4, with 7 bases matching TRBD1. Germline V lookup: CDR1 SGHAT, CDR2 FQNNGV. With V trimmed by 5 bases and J by 3 bases, 7 bases remained unmatched. The CDR3 totals 15 residues. CDR3 DNA sequence: TGTGCCAGCAGCAGACAGGGTTCGGGCAAAAACATTCAGTACTTC. Translated: CASSRQGSGKNIQYF.

The V call is TRBV10-2, the J call TRBJ2-1; D possibly corresponds to TRBD2 (6 bases). Germline V gene data show CDR1 as WSHSY and CDR2 as SAAADI. The CDR3 loop spans 14 amino acids. Trimming left V 4 bases short and J 7 bases short, with 14 bases between. CDR3 in amino acids: CASSAPGALNEQFF. The CDR3 DNA follows: TGCGCCAGCAGTGCCCCGGGAGCACTGAATGAGCAGTTCTTC.

The chain links TRBV27 to TRBJ1-3; D is ambiguous. V lost 5 bases and J 3 bases, leaving 8 bases between the germline ends. The V gene's germline CDR1 is MNHEY and CDR2 SMNVEV (reference sequence). The CDR3 runs to 13 residues. CDR3 DNA sequence: TGTGCCAGCAGTCCCTACCGTGGAAACACCATATATTTT. It specifies CASSPYRGNTIYF.

V and J are TRBV6-5 and TRBJ1-5; 12 bases match TRBD1. Looked up from germline, CDR1 is MNHEY and CDR2 is SVGAGI. V trimming: 6 bases; J trimming: 7 bases; junction bases outside the gene matches: 4. This CDR3 region has 14 residues. The CDR3 sequence: CASRGTGGYQPQHF. The CDR3 coding sequence is TGTGCCAGCAGAGGGACAGGGGGCTACCAGCCCCAGCATTTT.

The chain employs TRBV21-1 and TRBJ1-3; TRBD1, the table's D call, was not compared with the DNA. TRBV21-1 is a recognized pseudogene. The length of the CDR3 is 14 residues. The chain's CDR3 is CASSKVTDVLTIYF. Here the CDR3 DNA reads TGTGCCAGCAGCAAAGTTACAGATGTCCTCACCATATATTTT.

Of note for this clone: The junction and the germline gene differ at one end; a read error may be behind it. CDR3 residues: CASSSSLSGTRVSHEQYF. As DNA, the CDR3 is TGTGCCAGCAGCTCCTCACTTTCCGGGACTAGAGTCTCCCACGAGCAGTACTTC. V gene TRBV7-9 combines with J gene TRBJ2-7, with 8 bases fitting TRBD2. The CDR3 runs 18 residues. Germline CDR1 SEHNR, CDR2 FQNEAQ (reference sequence).

The chain carries TRBV2 and TRBJ2-4; D gene uncertain. The CDR3 loop spans 16 amino acids. Trimming stripped 3 bases from V and 0 bases from J, with 12 bases between. Germline V CDR1 and CDR2: SNHLY, FYNNEI. The DNA of the CDR3 is TGTGCCAGCAGTGATGGGCCAGCCATAGCCAAAAACATTCAGTACTTC. It translates to CASSDGPAIAKNIQYF.

This chain uses TRBV5-1 with TRBJ1-2, with 9 bases matching TRBD1. CDR1 SGHRS and CDR2 YFSETQ come from the germline V gene. The CDR3 consists of 14 residues. J was trimmed by 8 bases and V by 4 bases; bases with no gene match: 9. CDR3 protein: CASSPGTGKLGYTF. CDR3 nucleotides: TGCGCCAGCAGCCCGGGGACAGGGAAATTAGGCTACACCTTC.

This rearrangement joins TRBV28 to TRBJ2-3, with 10 bases aligning to TRBD2. The ends lost 7 bases at V and 0 bases at J; junction bases unmatched: 7. The CDR3 sequence is 16 residues long. The germline V gene encodes CDR1 MDHEN and CDR2 SYDVKM. Here the CDR3 reads CASILAGVTSTDTQYF. CDR3 sequence (DNA): TGTGCCAGCATCCTAGCGGGAGTGACTAGCACAGATACGCAGTATTTT.

For the CDR3, the DNA is TGTGCCAGCAGGGATGGACAGGGGGGTCTCTACGAGCAGTACTTC. Translation gives CASRDGQGGLYEQYF. The J gene is TRBJ2-7, the V gene TRBV6-5; 10 bases line up with TRBD1. Germline values: CDR1 MNHEY, CDR2 SVGAGI. The CDR3 is made up of 15 amino acids. J was trimmed by 3 bases and V by 6 bases; bases with no gene match: 8.

This chain uses TRBV27 with TRBJ2-7, with D unresolved. Deletions cut 2 bases from V and 2 bases from J, with 13 bases between. This CDR3 region has 15 residues. Germline V CDR1 and CDR2: MNHEY, SMNVEV (reference sequence). CDR3 in DNA: TGTGCCAGCAGTTTACAGACTCCCGGTCCCTACGAGCAGTACTTC. Translation: CASSLQTPGPYEQYF.

The CDR3 protein is CASSLGVELFF. The CDR3 DNA sequence: TGTGCCAGCAGCTTAGGGGTAGAGCTGTTTTTT. V and J are TRBV5-4 and TRBJ2-2; D possibly corresponds to TRBD1 (5 bases). V lost 2 bases and J 11 bases, leaving 7 bases between the germline ends. Looked up from germline, CDR1 is SGHNT and CDR2 is YYREEE (reference sequence). This CDR3 comprises 11 residues. The full variable domain, rest sourced from reference TRBV5-4 and TRBJ2-2, is ETGVTQSPTHLIKTRGQQVTLRCSSQSGHNTVSWYQQALGQGPQFIFQYYREEENGRGNFPPRFSGLQFPNYSSELNVNALELDDSALYLCASSLGVELFFGEGSRLTVL.

The chain uses TRBV7-9 and TRBJ2-2; perhaps TRBD2 as D (5 bases). V shed 3 bases and J shed 1 base, with 15 bases lying between them. The CDR3 length is 17 residues. Germline loops: CDR1 SEHNR, CDR2 FQNEAQ (reference sequence). The CDR3 spells CASSLPGLAGNTGELFF. The CDR3 DNA reads TGTGCCAGCAGCTTGCCTGGACTCGCAGGGAACACCGGGGAGCTGTTTTTT.